A single sample gave rise to the 12 T cell receptor beta chains below, sequenced in a study of cytomegalovirus exposure and HLA in healthy donors. Vbeta (60) and Jbeta (13) primers were used in the PCR. Measured with immunoSEQ multiplex PCR; TCRdb has only the in-frame clones, and not every one. The sample lists approximately 110,000 clones, about 78% occurring once. The sample taken for sequencing was PBMCs. The receptor set was obtained from a woman in her thirties in good health and CMV-seropositive.

J is TRBJ2-2 and V is TRBV11-3; 7 nucleotides line up with TRBD1. Per the germline V gene, CDR1 is SGHNT and CDR2 is YENEEA. After removal of 1 base from V and 3 bases from J, the junction contained 2 bases not matched to a gene. CDR3 length: 15 residues. CDR3 coding DNA: TGTGCCAGCAGCTTAGGGCAGGGGGACACCGGGGAGCTGTTTTTT. Translated: CASSLGQGDTGELFF.

V and J are TRBV13 and TRBJ1-6; D ambiguous. Germline CDR1 reads PRHDT; CDR2 reads FYEKMQ (reference sequence). V shed 5 bases and J shed 4 bases, with 12 bases lying between them. This CDR3 has 15 residues. This CDR3 reads CASSQGTAYNSPLHF. The DNA for the CDR3 is TGTGCCAGCAGCCAAGGTACAGCTTATAATTCACCCCTCCACTTT.

This rearrangement joins TRBV11-2 to TRBJ1-5; D gene ambiguous. This CDR3 has 13 amino acids. Germline CDR1 reads SGHAT; CDR2 reads FQNNGV. The V gene lost 1 base and the J gene lost 5 bases, with 6 bases spanning the gap. Here the CDR3 DNA reads TGTGCCAGCAGCTTAGGGAGGGATCAGCCCCAGCATTTT. Translation gives CASSLGRDQPQHF.

This clone occurred once. The chain employs TRBV18 and TRBJ2-7; a weak D match, TRBD2 (6 bases). Germline V lookup: CDR1 KGHSH, CDR2 LQKENI. V lost 1 base and J 3 bases, leaving 25 bases between the germline ends. The CDR3 spans 19 residues. CDR3 loop: CASSPRDPLTTGTLYEQYF. The CDR3, as DNA: TGTGCCAGCTCACCACGAGACCCATTGACAACCGGGACTCTCTACGAGCAGTACTTC.

The rearrangement joins TRBV6-1 to TRBJ1-6, with a tentative D call TRBD1 (6 bases). With 4 bases removed from V and 5 bases from J, the gap between germline ends came to 6 bases. The germline V gene encodes CDR1 MNHNS and CDR2 SASEGT. The CDR3 extends over 13 amino acids. The CDR3 is CASSGQDNSPLHF. The CDR3 bases are TGTGCCAGCAGTGGACAGGATAATTCACCCCTCCACTTT.

The chain carries TRBV9 and TRBJ2-1; tentative D call: TRBD2 (5 bases). Germline CDR1 reads SGDLS; CDR2 reads YYNGEE. Trimming took 3 bases from V and 6 from J, leaving 13 bases between them. This CDR3 spans 14 amino acids. This chain's CDR3 is CASSAGSFGNEQFF. CDR3 nucleotides: TGTGCCAGCAGCGCGGGGAGCTTCGGCAATGAGCAGTTCTTC.

A few counts support this clone. V is TRBV13 and J is TRBJ2-7; 7 bases align to TRBD1. The CDR3 runs to 13 residues. Trimming removed 4 bases from V and 3 bases from J; junction bases left unmatched: 3. Germline loops: CDR1 PRHDT, CDR2 FYEKMQ (reference sequence). The chain's CDR3 is CASSSGQLYEQYF. CDR3 DNA sequence: TGTGCCAGCAGCTCGGGACAGCTCTACGAGCAGTACTTC.

The chain has TRBV6-5 and TRBJ2-7; D unresolved. Germline V gene lookup returns CDR1 MNHEY and CDR2 SVGAGI. V was clipped by 6 bases and J by 7 bases, with 16 bases between them. The CDR3 loop spans 13 amino acids. The CDR3 DNA reads TGTGCCAGCAGCCCTTCCCTGTTCAGGGAGCAGTACTTC. This encodes CASSPSLFREQYF.

The chain carries TRBV9 and TRBJ1-6, with 7 bases lining up with TRBD1. CDR3 size: 18 residues. CDR1 is SGDLS, CDR2 YYNGEE, per germline. The trim removed 3 bases at V and 0 bases at J, leaving 9 bases unmatched. In nucleotides, the CDR3 is TGTGCCAGCAGCGCGGGACAGCCGCAGAGCTCCTATAATTCACCCCTCCACTTT. Protein sequence: CASSAGQPQSSYNSPLHF.

V and J are TRBV19 and TRBJ2-7, with TRBD2 matching 13 bases. V lost 1 base to trimming and J lost 10 bases; unmatched junction nucleotides: 13. Germline CDR1 LNHDA, CDR2 SQIVND (reference sequence). The length of the CDR3 is 17 residues. CDR3: CASSIGAGTSGTWRQYF. The CDR3 nucleotides are TGTGCCAGTAGTATAGGGGCCGGGACTAGCGGGACCTGGCGTCAGTACTTC.

The rearrangement uses TRBV19 and TRBJ1-1; a possible D gene is TRBD1 (5 bases). Germline CDR1 LNHDA, CDR2 SQIVND (reference sequence). The CDR3 totals 13 residues. Trimming pared 2 bases from V and 7 bases from J, leaving 11 bases between. The CDR3 sequence: CASSIQWGLEAFF. The CDR3 DNA follows: TGTGCCAGTAGTATACAATGGGGCCTTGAAGCTTTCTTT.

The V call is TRBV7-9, the J call TRBJ2-3, with a weak D call TRBD1 (6 bases). The CDR3 spans 15 residues. The V end lost 1 base, the J end lost 0 bases, and 8 bases lay between the germline ends. CDR1 SEHNR and CDR2 FQNEAQ come from the germline V gene (reference sequence). The CDR3 sequence: CASSLVQGSTDTQYF. DNA for the CDR3: TGTGCCAGCAGCTTAGTACAGGGAAGCACAGATACGCAGTATTTT.